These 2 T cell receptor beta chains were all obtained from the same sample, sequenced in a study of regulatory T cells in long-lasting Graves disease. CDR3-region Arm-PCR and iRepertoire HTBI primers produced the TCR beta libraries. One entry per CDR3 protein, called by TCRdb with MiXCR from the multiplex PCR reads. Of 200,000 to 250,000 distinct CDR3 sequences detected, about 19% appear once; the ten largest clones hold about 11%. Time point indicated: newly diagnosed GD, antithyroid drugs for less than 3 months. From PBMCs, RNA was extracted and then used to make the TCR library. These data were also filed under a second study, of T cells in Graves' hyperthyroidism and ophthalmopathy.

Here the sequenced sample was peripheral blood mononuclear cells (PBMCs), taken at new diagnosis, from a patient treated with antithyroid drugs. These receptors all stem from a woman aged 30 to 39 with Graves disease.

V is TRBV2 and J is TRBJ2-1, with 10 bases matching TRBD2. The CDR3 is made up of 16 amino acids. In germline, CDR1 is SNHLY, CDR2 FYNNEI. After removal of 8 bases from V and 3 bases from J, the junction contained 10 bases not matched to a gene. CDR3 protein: CASSRGVAGGYNEQFF. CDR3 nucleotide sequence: TGTGCCAGCTCTAGAGGTGTAGCGGGAGGCTACAATGAGCAGTTCTTC.

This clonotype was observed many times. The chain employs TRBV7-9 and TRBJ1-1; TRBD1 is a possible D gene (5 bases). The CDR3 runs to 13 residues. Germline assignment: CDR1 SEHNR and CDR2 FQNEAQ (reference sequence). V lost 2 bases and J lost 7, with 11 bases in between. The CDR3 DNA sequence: TGTGCCAGCAGCTTAACGGGGGTTGGTGAAGCTTTCTTT. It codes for CASSLTGVGEAFF.